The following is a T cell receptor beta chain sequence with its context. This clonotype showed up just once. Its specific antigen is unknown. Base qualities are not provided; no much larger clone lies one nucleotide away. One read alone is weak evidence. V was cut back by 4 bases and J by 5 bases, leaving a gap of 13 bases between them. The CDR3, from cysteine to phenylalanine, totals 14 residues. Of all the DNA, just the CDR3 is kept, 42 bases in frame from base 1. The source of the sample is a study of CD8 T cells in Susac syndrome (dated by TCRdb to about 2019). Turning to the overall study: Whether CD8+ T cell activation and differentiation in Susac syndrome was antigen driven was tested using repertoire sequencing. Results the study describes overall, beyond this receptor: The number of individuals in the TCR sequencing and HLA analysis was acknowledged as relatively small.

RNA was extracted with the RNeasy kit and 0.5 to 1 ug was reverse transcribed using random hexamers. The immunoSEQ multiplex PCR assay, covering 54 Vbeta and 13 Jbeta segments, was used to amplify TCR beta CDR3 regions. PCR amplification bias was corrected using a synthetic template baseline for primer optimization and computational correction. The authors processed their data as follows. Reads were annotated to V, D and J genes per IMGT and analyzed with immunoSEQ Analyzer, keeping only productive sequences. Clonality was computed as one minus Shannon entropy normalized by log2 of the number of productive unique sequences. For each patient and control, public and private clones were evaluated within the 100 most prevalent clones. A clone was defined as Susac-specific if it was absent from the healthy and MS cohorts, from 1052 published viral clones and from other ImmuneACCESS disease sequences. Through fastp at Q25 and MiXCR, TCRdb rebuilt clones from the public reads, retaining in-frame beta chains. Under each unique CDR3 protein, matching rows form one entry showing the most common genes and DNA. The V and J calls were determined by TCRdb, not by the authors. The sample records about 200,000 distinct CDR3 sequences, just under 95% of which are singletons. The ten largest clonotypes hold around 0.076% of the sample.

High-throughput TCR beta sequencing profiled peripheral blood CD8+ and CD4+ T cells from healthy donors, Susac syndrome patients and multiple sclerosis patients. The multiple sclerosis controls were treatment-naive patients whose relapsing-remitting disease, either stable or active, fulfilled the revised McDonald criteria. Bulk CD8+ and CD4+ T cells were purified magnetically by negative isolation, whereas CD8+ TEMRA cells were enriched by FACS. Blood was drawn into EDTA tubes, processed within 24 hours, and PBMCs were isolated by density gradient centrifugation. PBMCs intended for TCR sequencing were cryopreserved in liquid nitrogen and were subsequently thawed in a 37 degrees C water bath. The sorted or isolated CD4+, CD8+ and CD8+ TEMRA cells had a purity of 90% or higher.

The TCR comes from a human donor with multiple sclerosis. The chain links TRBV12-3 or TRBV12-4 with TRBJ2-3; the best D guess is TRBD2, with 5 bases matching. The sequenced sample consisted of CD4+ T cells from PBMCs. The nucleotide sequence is TGTGCCAGCAGTTCTCGGGGTAGTCAAGATACGCAGTATTTT. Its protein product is CASSSRGSQDTQYF.